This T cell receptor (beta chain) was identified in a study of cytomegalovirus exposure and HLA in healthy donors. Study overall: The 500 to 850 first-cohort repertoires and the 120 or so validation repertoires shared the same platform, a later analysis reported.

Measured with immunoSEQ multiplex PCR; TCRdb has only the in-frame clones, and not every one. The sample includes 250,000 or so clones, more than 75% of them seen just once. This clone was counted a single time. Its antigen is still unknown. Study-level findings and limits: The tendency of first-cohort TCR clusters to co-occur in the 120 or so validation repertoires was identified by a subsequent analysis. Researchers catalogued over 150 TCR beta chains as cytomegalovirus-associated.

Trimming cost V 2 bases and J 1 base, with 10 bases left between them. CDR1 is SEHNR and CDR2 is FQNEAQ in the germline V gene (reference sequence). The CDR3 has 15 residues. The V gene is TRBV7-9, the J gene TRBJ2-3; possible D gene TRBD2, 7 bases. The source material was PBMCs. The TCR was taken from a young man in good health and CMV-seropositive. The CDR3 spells CASSLRRGRTDTQYF. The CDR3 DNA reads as TGTGCCAGCAGCTTACGGCGGGGGCGCACAGATACGCAGTATTTT.